The 8 T cell receptor beta chains below were found in one sample sequenced in a study of blood T cells in healthy people across ages. For the second PCR, which ran for about 7 to 12 cycles, a sample-barcoded 5' primer and a J-beta primer mix were used. TCRdb redid the calling of the 5' RACE reads with MiXCR, one entry per CDR3 protein. The profile shows 1.2 million to 1.5 million distinct CDR3 sequences, approximately 40% of them singletons. The material sequenced was blood. Source of these receptors: a woman younger than 30 in good health.

In regard to this clonotype: A clone one base away is much larger, so this may be a read error. The CDR3 carries no conserved terminal phenylalanine or tryptophan, so it likely arises from a read error. This chain joins TRBV7-8 and TRBJ2-1, with D maybe TRBD1 (5 bases). The CDR3 runs to 14 residues. V lost 0 bases and J 5 bases, leaving 8 bases between the germline ends. Germline assignment: CDR1 SGHVS and CDR2 FQNEAQ. In nucleotides, the CDR3 is TGTGCCAGCAGCTTAGCGGGGCCGAACAATGAGCAGTTCTTA. Translation gives CASSLAGPNNEQFL.

Ten or more counts support this clonotype. The rearrangement uses TRBV12-3 or TRBV12-4 and TRBJ2-1; 7 nucleotides line up with TRBD1. The CDR3 is made up of 14 amino acids. Trimming took 6 bases from V and 2 from J; bases not matched to a gene: 4. The CDR3 sequence is CASSRDRTYNEQFF. In DNA form, the CDR3 reads TGTGCCAGCAGCCGGGACAGAACCTACAATGAGCAGTTCTTC.

The CDR3 protein is CASRRGRYEQYF. The CDR3 region has the DNA TGTGCCAGCAGGAGGGGCCGCTACGAGCAGTACTTC. The gene calls are TRBV12-3 or TRBV12-4 and TRBJ2-7, with D perhaps being TRBD1 or TRBD2 (5 bases each). The length of the CDR3 is 12 residues. V shed 6 bases and J shed 3 bases, with 9 bases lying between them.

A note on this clonotype: The junction differs from germline at one of its ends, possibly a read error. The CDR3 DNA sequence: TGTGCCAGCAGCCCCAGGTCGAGCAATGAGCTGTTCTTC. This translates into CASSPRSSNELFF. The chain carries TRBV7-3 and TRBJ2-1; D gene uncertain. The germline CDR1 and CDR2 sequences are SGHTA and FQGTGA. This CDR3 comprises 13 residues.

This clonotype was recorded a few times. This chain's CDR3 is CASSLWGPGETQYF. In DNA, the CDR3 is TGCGCCAGCAGCTTGTGGGGACCGGGGGAGACCCAGTACTTC. The chain recombines TRBV5-1 with TRBJ2-5; either TRBD1 or TRBD2 may supply D (5 bases each). The ends were cut back, 1 base at V and 5 bases at J, with 12 bases in the middle. Per the germline V gene, CDR1 is SGHRS and CDR2 is YFSETQ. This CDR3 has 14 amino acids.

The chain links TRBV5-1 to TRBJ1-1, with D possibly being TRBD1 (6 bases). The V and J ends lost 6 bases and 4 bases respectively, with 13 bases between them. The CDR3 runs 13 residues. Germline lookup yields CDR1 SGHRS and CDR2 YFSETQ. The CDR3 sequence: CASIGTTGTEAFF. CDR3 sequence (DNA): TGCGCCAGCATCGGGACAACAGGCACTGAAGCTTTCTTT.

The chain is built from TRBV15 and TRBJ2-5, with D tentatively TRBD1 or TRBD2 (5 bases each). The J call may be incorrect, as the DNA end agrees better with TRBJ2-7. This CDR3 comprises 16 residues. CDR1 and CDR2 from the germline V gene are LNHNV and YYDKDF (reference sequence). CDR3 DNA sequence: TGTGCCACCAGCTTTCATGGTAGGGGCCCTAGCTTCGAGCAGTACTTC. This encodes CATSFHGRGPSFEQYF.

The CDR3 reads CASSVAGLADEQFF. The CDR3 DNA reads TGTGCCAGCAGCGTAGCGGGACTAGCGGATGAGCAGTTCTTC. The gene calls are TRBV11-2 and TRBJ2-1, with 11 bases fitting TRBD2. Germline V gene data show CDR1 as SGHAT and CDR2 as FQNNGV. The CDR3 sequence is 14 residues long. V gave up 5 bases and J gave up 8 bases; unmatched junction bases: 5.